This T cell receptor beta chain was captured in a study of T cells in Graves' hyperthyroidism and ophthalmopathy. Looking at the study overall: Peripheral blood was drawn at first diagnosis, prior to all treatment.

Amplified TCR beta CDR3 regions derived from RNA transcripts. The HTBI set primed first-round TCR CDR3 RT-PCR. Via MiXCR, TCRdb re-called the multiplex PCR reads, giving one row per CDR3 protein. The table includes approximately 330,000 distinct CDR3 sequences, around a sixth detected once. V lost 4 bases and J 4 bases, leaving 8 bases between the germline ends. Germline V gene data show CDR1 as SQVTM and CDR2 as ANQGSEA. The CDR3 covers 12 residues. Aged 18 to 65, the patients had hyperthyroidism that was newly diagnosed and had lasted under 2 months. Exclusion of a patient resulted from uncontrolled infection, other autoimmune disease, pregnancy or lactation.

The receptor was isolated from a woman aged 45-59 years with Graves' hyperthyroidism. This chain links TRBV29-1 with TRBJ2-1; unclear D gene. Input material: blood. CDR3 DNA sequence: TGCAGCGTTGGTTCCGAGTACAATGAGCAGTTCTTC. It codes for CSVGSEYNEQFF.